A single sample is the source of the 3 T cell receptor beta chains below, sequenced in a study of T cells in Graves' hyperthyroidism and ophthalmopathy. RNA transcripts were the template for amplifying TCR beta CDR3 regions. Carried out on the TCR CDR3, a first-round RT-PCR used the HTBI primer set. One entry per CDR3 protein, called by TCRdb with MiXCR from the multiplex PCR reads. The profile shows fewer than 450,000 distinct CDR3 sequences, about 18% of them singletons. Sequencing was performed on blood. Every receptor here comes from a young man with Graves' ophthalmopathy.

In this sample, this clonotype turned up a few times. The CDR3 loop is CSAGDRGHETQYF. In nucleotides, the CDR3 is TGCAGTGCCGGGGACAGGGGGCACGAGACCCAGTACTTC. The chain recombines TRBV20-1 with TRBJ2-5, with 12 positions matching TRBD1. V trimming: 6 bases; J trimming: 5 bases; junction bases outside the gene matches: 4. Germline loops: CDR1 DFQATT, CDR2 SNEGSKA (reference sequence). The CDR3 extends over 13 amino acids.

The chain links TRBV5-4 to TRBJ2-1, with unresolved D. The CDR3 contains 15 residues. Germline lookup yields CDR1 SGHNT and CDR2 YYREEE (reference sequence). Trimming took off 0 bases at V and 0 bases at J, with 7 bases between the two ends. The CDR3 region is CASSLVVGSYNEQFF. For the CDR3, the DNA is TGTGCCAGCAGCTTGGTGGTTGGCTCCTACAATGAGCAGTTCTTC.

This clonotype has just a few counts. This chain links TRBV29-1 with TRBJ2-2; D gene ambiguous. The ends were cut back, 8 bases at V and 0 bases at J, with 10 bases in the middle. The CDR3 length is 13 residues. Germline CDR1 reads SQVTM; CDR2 reads ANQGSEA. The CDR3 DNA reads as TGCAGCCCCCTCGACCCGAACACCGGGGAGCTGTTTTTT. Its translation is CSPLDPNTGELFF.